Presented here are 7 T cell receptor beta chains from one specimen sequenced in a study of blood T cell repertoires in COVID-19. Assay: immunoSEQ multiplex PCR; the TCRdb copy retains only in-frame clones and omits some. Of over 55,000 clones in the sample, about 93% are singletons; the top ten hold 7% to 9.5%. Sequencing input: peripheral blood. The receptors here all came from a human donor in a cohort sampled during active COVID-19.

The chain carries TRBV7-2 and TRBJ1-1; TRBD1 agrees at 7 bases. This CDR3 spans 13 amino acids. The V segment lost 6 bases and the J segment 5 bases; nucleotides outside the gene matches: 6. CDR1 and CDR2 from the germline V gene are SGHTA and FQGNSA. CDR3 sequence (DNA): TGTGCCAGCAGTCGGGACAGCTGGACTGAAGCTTTCTTT. Its translation: CASSRDSWTEAFF.

This CDR3 reads CASSSGSPVNEQFF. CDR3 coding DNA: TGTGCCAGCAGTTCGGGTTCGCCGGTCAATGAGCAGTTCTTC. This chain links TRBV27 with TRBJ2-1, with unresolved D. The CDR3 totals 14 residues. With 4 bases removed from V and 6 bases from J, the gap between germline ends came to 13 bases. Germline CDR1 MNHEY, CDR2 SMNVEV (reference sequence).

Written as DNA, the CDR3 is TGTGCCAGCAGTTACTCCTCCGGCGGATTGTTCGAGCAGTACTTC. Translation gives CASSYSSGGLFEQYF. The gene calls are TRBV6-5 and TRBJ2-7, with D hard to call. This CDR3 is built from 15 residues. Germline CDR1 and CDR2: MNHEY and SVGAGI. Deletions cut 0 bases from V and 6 bases from J, with 15 bases between.

The genes are TRBV9 and TRBJ1-6, with 7 bases fitting TRBD1. The ends lost 0 bases at V and 6 bases at J; junction bases unmatched: 6. Germline V CDR1 and CDR2: SGDLS, YYNGEE. The CDR3 runs 16 residues. DNA of the CDR3: TGTGCCAGCAGCGTAGGGAGCCAGGGGGGTAATTCACCCCTCCACTTT. Translating it yields CASSVGSQGGNSPLHF.

The rearrangement joins TRBV11-2 to TRBJ2-7, with 7 nucleotides matching TRBD1. The CDR3 has 16 amino acids. Trimming cost V 5 bases and J 4 bases; bases outside gene matches: 14. CDR1 and CDR2 from the germline V gene are SGHAT and FQNNGV. The CDR3 here is CASSPIKGAGPYEQYF. In nucleotides, the CDR3 is TGTGCCAGCAGCCCTATCAAGGGGGCAGGTCCTTACGAGCAGTACTTC.

By frequency in the sample, this clone is medium-sized. The V call is TRBV3-1 (or the pseudogene TRBV3-2), the J call TRBJ1-4; D unresolved. The CDR3 runs to 11 residues. V lost 1 base and J lost 10, with 4 bases in between. Per germline, CDR1 LGHDT and CDR2 YNNKEL (reference sequence). The CDR3 nucleotides read TGTGCCAGCAGCCAAGGAGGAAAACTGTTTTTT. Protein product: CASSQGGKLFF.

This clone has only one observation. As DNA, the CDR3 is TGTGCCAGCAGCATGGGACTAGCGGGGTTCGAGCAGTTCTTC. It codes for CASSMGLAGFEQFF. This chain joins TRBV7-2 and TRBJ2-1, with 13 bases fitting TRBD2. The CDR3 consists of 14 residues. With V trimmed by 5 bases and J by 10 bases, 5 bases remained unmatched. CDR1 and CDR2 (germline): SGHTA, FQGNSA.